The T cell receptor beta chain under discussion was sequenced for a study of post-analysis software for immune sequencing data. Looking at the study overall: Relapsing-remitting, secondary progressive and progressive-relapsing forms of multiple sclerosis all featured among disease courses.

To note about this clonotype: No antigen is known for it.

Overall study findings and caveats: Five TRBV segments were more frequent in patients than controls; TRBV5-6, TRBV5-1 and TRBV20-1 belonged to this group. Samples prepared in the same batch strongly co-clustered by F measure. There was significantly lower normalized Chao1 diversity in multiple sclerosis patients than in controls.

TCR beta cDNA libraries included unique molecular identifiers. T cells numbering roughly 0.85 to 11 million gave rise to a few hundred thousand cDNA molecules. TCRdb re-derived calls from the PCR reads in MiXCR, one entry per CDR3 protein. The repertoire holds roughly 400,000 distinct CDR3 sequences, with approximately 42% as singletons. V lost 2 bases, J lost 4 bases, and 14 bases lay in between. CDR3 length: 15 amino acids. In germline, CDR1 is MDHEN, CDR2 SYDVKM. The chain recombines TRBV28 with TRBJ2-5, with a possible D match to TRBD1 (6 bases). Sequenced material: blood. This receptor was identified in a girl under 10 years old with multiple sclerosis. The CDR3 protein is CASSLPERQAETQYF. The DNA for the CDR3 is TGTGCCAGCAGTTTACCCGAGAGACAGGCAGAGACCCAGTACTTC.